This T cell receptor beta chain was recorded in a study of cytotoxic CD8 clonotypes in ibrutinib-treated CLL. Study at large: After median approximately 74 months, about 14 stayed in remission, about 12 progressed; responses around 25 partial, 2 complete. Among the samples, the mean was about 260,000 productive templates and about 90,000 productive rearrangements.

Some clones are missing from TCRdb's copy, which holds only in-frame ones; the method was immunoSEQ multiplex PCR. This table holds 200,000 to 250,000 clones, more than 70% found once. The CDR3 has 13 residues. V lost 2 bases, J lost 7 bases, and 8 bases lay in between. Germline CDR1 is MNHEY and CDR2 is SVGAGI. This TCR derives from a human donor with chronic lymphocytic leukemia. The sample was PBMCs, taken after 12 months of ibrutinib treatment. The chain couples TRBV6-5 to TRBJ1-4; maybe TRBD1 (5 bases). CDR3: CASSYQGGEKLFF. DNA of the CDR3: TGTGCCAGCAGTTACCAGGGAGGTGAAAAACTGTTTTTT.